This T cell receptor (beta chain) was identified during a study of blood T cell repertoires in COVID-19. Study-wide background: T cells, B-cell-depleted T cells, or PBMCs provided the cDNA or gDNA that served as material.

The assay was immunoSEQ multiplex PCR, and TCRdb's table has in-frame clones only and misses some. Counted here are under 30,000 clones, over 75% occurring once; the ten biggest clones make up approximately 16%. This CDR3 has 12 amino acids. Germline CDR1 and CDR2: SEHNR and FQNEAQ (reference sequence). V dropped 5 bases and J dropped 4 bases, with 8 bases sitting between them. The source of this sequence is a man older than 75 with acute or convalescent COVID-19. This chain connects TRBV7-9 to TRBJ1-2; D not resolved. The sample comprised peripheral blood. The CDR3 sequence is CASSTTPYGYTF. DNA of the CDR3: TGTGCCAGCAGCACCACTCCCTATGGCTACACCTTC.